Sequencing of this T cell receptor (beta chain) was carried out in a study of blood T cells in healthy people across ages. Per germline, CDR1 SGHDN and CDR2 FVKESK. V lost 0 bases and J 2 bases, leaving 22 bases between the germline ends. The CDR3 has 19 residues. At least 5.5 micrograms of total RNA were extracted per sample. The second PCR ran about 6 to 11 cycles with a sample-barcoded 5' primer and J-beta primers. Each sample yielded at least 3 million CDR3-containing paired-end reads. TCRdb ran MiXCR on the 5' RACE reads and lists one entry per CDR3 protein. Among about 800,000 distinct CDR3 sequences, approximately 25% were seen once, and the ten largest hold under 4.5%. The sample was also reused in another study, on T cells of mothers and their children. As reported in that work: Healthy Caucasian mothers, a few in number, and their six children were the donors.

Sequencing was performed on blood. The clonotype originates from a boy younger than 18 in good health. This rearrangement joins TRBV14 to TRBJ1-1; D is perhaps TRBD1 (5 bases). The CDR3 region has the DNA TGTGCCAGCAGCCAAGAACTAGGAATGTTCGGGGGTATCAACACTGAAGCTTTCTTT. Translation: CASSQELGMFGGINTEAFF.